This entry lists 25 T cell receptor beta chains sequenced from one sample in a study of blood T cell repertoires in COVID-19. The method was immunoSEQ multiplex PCR; TCRdb's version includes in-frame clones alone and lacks a portion of them. Of more than 200,000 clones in the sample, around 90% are singletons; the top ten hold around 1.6%. Specimen: PBMCs or T cells enriched from blood (not recorded which). These receptors were collected from a woman aged 50 to 65 who had recovered from COVID-19.

This chain connects TRBV19 to TRBJ2-2; 11 bases line up with TRBD1. CDR1 LNHDA and CDR2 SQIVND come from the germline V gene (reference sequence). This CDR3 has 16 residues. The V and J ends lost 4 bases and 4 bases, in that order; junction bases with no gene match: 5. The CDR3 DNA sequence: TGTGCCAGTAGTAGAGGACAGGGGGCTTTCACCGGGGAGCTGTTTTTT. Translation: CASSRGQGAFTGELFF. Drawing the rest from reference TRBV19 and TRBJ2-2, the complete variable domain is DGGITQSPKYLFRKEGQNVTLSCEQNLNHDAMYWYRQDPGQGLRLIYYSQIVNDFQKGDIAEGYSVSREKKESFPLTVTSAQKNPTAFYLCASSRGQGAFTGELFFGEGSRLTVL.

V is TRBV5-1 and J is TRBJ2-3; 13 nucleotides align to TRBD2. The CDR3 contains 16 residues. The trim removed 2 bases at V and 4 bases at J, leaving 4 bases unmatched. Germline V CDR1 and CDR2: SGHRS, YFSETQ. The CDR3 region has the DNA TGCGCCAGCAGCTTACTAGCGGGAGGGCCCTCAGATACGCAGTATTTT. Its protein is CASSLLAGGPSDTQYF.

V is TRBV28 and J is TRBJ2-7; D not resolved. The CDR3 sequence is 15 residues long. Germline-derived CDR1 and CDR2 are MDHEN and SYDVKM. Between the trimmed V and J ends, which lost 0 bases and 13 bases, there was a span of 22 bases. The DNA of the CDR3 is TGTGCCAGCAGTTTATGGCCTTCCGTCCTACGAGCATCTTACTTC. Its protein product is CASSLWPSVLRASYF.

The rearrangement joins TRBV4-1 to TRBJ1-5; D is perhaps TRBD1 (6 bases). V dropped 4 bases and J dropped 1 base, with 11 bases sitting between them. This CDR3 is built from 15 residues. Germline loops: CDR1 MGHRA, CDR2 YSYEKL. The CDR3 coding sequence is TGCGCCAGCAGCCCAGGGACACAAAGCAATCAGCCCCAGCATTTT. This sequence encodes CASSPGTQSNQPQHF.

The sample holds a few counts of this clone. The chain links TRBV7-8 to TRBJ2-7; D gene unclear. Germline V gene data show CDR1 as SGHVS and CDR2 as FQNEAQ. The V and J ends lost 4 bases and 2 bases respectively, with 12 bases between them. This CDR3 spans 14 amino acids. In DNA form, the CDR3 reads TGTGCCAGCAGCTCCTCTTTAAGCGCCTACGAGCAGTACTTC. Translating gives CASSSSLSAYEQYF.

The chain couples TRBV18 to TRBJ2-2, with TRBD2 matching 10 bases. The CDR3 consists of 17 residues. Germline V lookup: CDR1 KGHSH, CDR2 LQKENI. Germline trimming cut 1 base from V and 2 bases from J; bases unmatched to any gene: 4. CDR3: CASSPLGTSANTGELFF. CDR3 bases: TGTGCCAGCTCACCACTAGGGACTAGCGCAAACACCGGGGAGCTGTTTTTT.

The rearrangement uses TRBV5-1 and TRBJ2-2; 9 nucleotides align to TRBD2. V lost 3 bases, J lost 3 bases, and 3 bases stayed unmatched. The CDR3 totals 15 residues. Per the germline V gene, CDR1 is SGHRS and CDR2 is YFSETQ. CDR3 residues: CASSSRTSDTGELFF. The CDR3 nucleotides read TGCGCCAGCAGCTCCCGGACTAGCGACACCGGGGAGCTGTTTTTT. Full variable domain (remainder filled in from reference TRBV5-1 and TRBJ2-2): KAGVTQTPRYLIKTRGQQVTLSCSPISGHRSVSWYQQTPGQGLQFLFEYFSETQRNKGNFPGRFSGRQFSNSRSEMNVSTLELGDSALYLCASSSRTSDTGELFFGEGSRLTVL.

The chain has TRBV3-1 (or the pseudogene TRBV3-2) and TRBJ2-6; maybe TRBD2 (6 bases). Germline CDR1 reads LGHDT; CDR2 reads YNNKEL (reference sequence). The CDR3 spans 16 residues. V was cut by 8 bases and J by 0 bases, with 14 bases left in between. CDR3 sequence (DNA): TGTGCCAGCGGGAGGAACGTGAACTCTGGGGCCAACGTCCTGACTTTC. Amino acids: CASGRNVNSGANVLTF.

V usage is TRBV5-5 and J usage is TRBJ1-6, with 12 bases identical to TRBD1. This CDR3 region has 15 residues. Germline lookup yields CDR1 SGHKS and CDR2 YYEKEE (reference sequence). After removal of 3 bases from V and 8 bases from J, the junction contained 3 bases not matched to a gene. The CDR3 DNA follows: TGTGCCAGCAGCTCCGGGACAGGGGGCCATTCACCCCTCCACTTT. Its protein is CASSSGTGGHSPLHF. The variable domain in full, with the rest retrieved from reference TRBV5-5 and TRBJ1-6, is DAGVTQSPTHLIKTRGQQVTLRCSPISGHKSVSWYQQVLGQGPQFIFQYYEKEERGRGNFPDRFSARQFPNYSSELNVNALLLGDSALYLCASSSGTGGHSPLHFGNGTRLTVT.

The chain links TRBV4-1 to TRBJ2-3, with TRBD2 matching over 14 bases. With 3 bases clipped from V and 10 bases from J, the junction kept 15 bases outside the gene matches. This CDR3 contains 18 residues. CDR1 is MGHRA, CDR2 YSYEKL, per germline. The DNA of the CDR3 is TGCGCCAGCAGCCAGTTGGGACTAGCGGGAGCCCCTGGTCGCGCGCAGTATTTT. Translated, it gives CASSQLGLAGAPGRAQYF.

CDR3 region: CASKLAGDSYEQYF. CDR3 DNA sequence: TGTGCCAGCAAACTAGCGGGAGACTCCTACGAGCAGTACTTC. The rearrangement joins TRBV4-2 to TRBJ2-7, with 11 positions matching TRBD2. V dropped 7 bases and J dropped 0; count of bases not matched to a gene: 2. Germline CDR1 reads LGHNA; CDR2 reads YNFKEQ. The CDR3 consists of 14 residues.

V usage is TRBV4-1 and J usage is TRBJ2-7; TRBD2 aligns across 12 bases. The CDR3 consists of 18 residues. With 4 bases clipped from V and 6 bases from J, the junction kept 16 bases outside the gene matches. CDR1 and CDR2 from the germline V gene are MGHRA and YSYEKL. The CDR3 loop reads CASSLEASGRVILGEQYF. CDR3 sequence (DNA): TGCGCCAGCAGCCTTGAGGCTAGCGGGAGGGTAATCCTGGGCGAGCAGTACTTC.

V and J are TRBV10-3 and TRBJ2-3; 7 positions match TRBD2. The CDR3 runs 16 residues. Germline CDR1 is ENHRY and CDR2 is SYGVKD. The trim removed 5 bases at V and 2 bases at J, leaving 10 bases unmatched. The CDR3 sequence is CAISSRSGKDTDTQYF. In DNA form, the CDR3 reads TGTGCCATCAGTTCCCGAAGCGGGAAAGACACAGATACGCAGTATTTT.

V and J are TRBV28 and TRBJ2-5; TRBD2 might be the D (7 bases). Germline CDR1 reads MDHEN; CDR2 reads SYDVKM. This CDR3 is built from 17 residues. Trimming pared 3 bases from V and 9 bases from J, leaving 26 bases between. CDR3 amino acids: CASSFSHRGAGARAQYF. The CDR3 DNA follows: TGTGCCAGCAGTTTCAGCCACCGGGGGGCCGGGGCAAGGGCCCAGTACTTC. The variable domain in full, completed from reference TRBV28 and TRBJ2-5, reads DVKVTQSSRYLVKRTGEKVFLECVQDMDHENMFWYRQDPGLGLRLIYFSYDVKMKEKGDIPEGYSVSREKKERFSLILESASTNQTSMYLCASSFSHRGAGARAQYFGPGTRLLVL.

V gene TRBV18 combines with J gene TRBJ2-1; TRBD2 agrees at 7 bases. J was trimmed by 9 bases and V by 3 bases; bases with no gene match: 8. There are 14 residues in the CDR3. In germline, CDR1 is KGHSH, CDR2 LQKENI. This chain's CDR3 is CASSPAGVDGEQFF. The CDR3 DNA sequence: TGTGCCAGCTCACCCGCGGGAGTAGACGGTGAGCAGTTCTTC.

This chain joins TRBV5-1 and TRBJ2-1, with a weak D call TRBD1 (6 bases). The CDR3 contains 12 residues. Trimming stripped 4 bases from V and 10 bases from J, with 12 bases between. The V gene's germline CDR1 is SGHRS and CDR2 YFSETQ. The chain's CDR3 is CASSGSGTEQFF. In DNA, the CDR3 is TGCGCCAGCAGCGGATCCGGGACAGAGCAGTTCTTC.

J is TRBJ1-2 and V is TRBV5-1; D remains unclear. CDR3 length: 16 amino acids. The germline gives CDR1 SGHRS, CDR2 YFSETQ. Trimming shortened V by 0 bases and J by 6 bases, and 18 bases separated the two germline ends. The CDR3 bases are TGCGCCAGCAGCTTGGATGGAGGGAATCTGGGTGATGGCTACACCTTC. The encoded protein is CASSLDGGNLGDGYTF.

V usage is TRBV5-1 and J usage is TRBJ2-7; the match to TRBD2 covers 9 bases. From germline, CDR1 is SGHRS and CDR2 YFSETQ. J gave up 1 base and V 5 bases, and 4 bases lay outside the gene matches. This CDR3 is 14 amino acids long. CDR3 sequence (DNA): TGCGCCAGCAGGACTAGCGGAGATTCCTACGAGCAGTACTTC. Translating gives CASRTSGDSYEQYF.

This chain links TRBV20-1 with TRBJ1-6; no definite D call. Germline V gives CDR1 DFQATT, CDR2 SNEGSKA (reference sequence). The CDR3 runs 14 residues. V was shortened by 3 bases and J by 7 bases, with 13 bases between the two germline ends. The CDR3 protein is CSASLQAGNSPLHF. CDR3 bases: TGCAGTGCTAGTCTGCAGGCTGGGAATTCACCCCTCCACTTT.

This clone was counted a single time. The chain recombines TRBV30 with TRBJ1-3; a possible D gene is TRBD1 (5 bases). Germline CDR1 GTSNPN, CDR2 SVGIG (reference sequence). This CDR3 contains 15 residues. V was shortened by 0 bases and J by 2 bases, with 11 bases between the two germline ends. CDR3 sequence (DNA): TGTGCCTGGAGTGTACGGTTACAGGCTGGAAACACCATATATTTT. It codes for CAWSVRLQAGNTIYF.

Written as DNA, the CDR3 is TGTGCCATCAGTAAACAGGACGCCCCAGAGACCCAGTACTTC. Translating gives CAISKQDAPETQYF. The V gene is TRBV10-3, the J gene TRBJ2-5, with D possibly TRBD1 on 5 matching bases. Trimming took 5 bases from V and 4 from J, leaving 14 bases between them. The CDR3 length is 14 residues. Germline lookup yields CDR1 ENHRY and CDR2 SYGVKD.

The chain is built from TRBV5-1 and TRBJ1-2; D perhaps matches TRBD1 (6 bases). This CDR3 has 13 residues. The V end was cut by 4 bases, the J end by 2 bases, with 9 bases between. Per the germline V gene, CDR1 is SGHRS and CDR2 is YFSETQ. The CDR3 nucleotides are TGCGCCAGCAGCCGGACAGTCAACTATGGCTACACCTTC. Amino acid sequence: CASSRTVNYGYTF.

The genes are TRBV10-2 and TRBJ2-1, with TRBD2 matching 14 bases. Germline trimming cut 10 bases from V and 8 bases from J; bases unmatched to any gene: 10. This CDR3 is 15 amino acids long. The germline CDR1 and CDR2 sequences are WSHSY and SAAADI. The CDR3 DNA sequence: TGCGCCACCCTGATGGGACTAGCGGGAGTAGATGAGCAGTTCTTC. As protein: CATLMGLAGVDEQFF.

The V and J genes are TRBV6-6 and TRBJ1-4, with D unclear. V was shortened by 0 bases and J by 8 bases, with 7 bases between the two germline ends. The germline V gene has CDR1 MNHNY and CDR2 SVGAGI (reference sequence). This CDR3 spans 13 amino acids. The CDR3 nucleotides read TGTGCCAGCAGTTACTCGGCTGAAGAAAAACTGTTTTTT. Translated, it gives CASSYSAEEKLFF.

The chain carries TRBV30 and TRBJ2-2; tentative D call: TRBD1 (6 bases). CDR3 length equals 16 residues. Per the germline V gene, CDR1 is GTSNPN and CDR2 is SVGIG (reference sequence). With 2 bases removed from V and 6 bases from J, the gap between germline ends came to 19 bases. In nucleotides, the CDR3 is TGTGCCTGGAGTCCACAGGGTTTTCGTCCTGCCGGGGAGCTGTTTTTT. It codes for CAWSPQGFRPAGELFF.